Listed below are T cell receptor beta chains from one sample, sequenced in a study of T cell responses to AZD1222 COVID-19 vaccine. The data were produced by immunoSEQ multiplex PCR, yet TCRdb's version contains in-frame clones alone and is incomplete. The sample records approximately 150,000 clones, more than 90% being singletons. The sample consisted of peripheral blood, taken on day 0 of AZD1222 vaccination. The receptors originated from an adult in good health. Each CDR3 is given without its conserved first and last residue. Fields, in order: V gene, J gene, CDR3 length, CDR3 protein.

v_gene: TRBV28; j_gene: TRBJ2-2; len: 15; CDR3aa: ASKSPQRTLNTGELF
v_gene: TRBV3-1/TRBV3-2; j_gene: TRBJ2-7; len: 15; CDR3aa: ASSQDLVGTYAYEQY
v_gene: TRBV6-5; j_gene: TRBJ2-1; len: 13; CDR3aa: ASRISDNPYNEQF
v_gene: TRBV5-1; j_gene: TRBJ1-1; len: 11; CDR3aa: ASSLGLSSEAF
v_gene: TRBV7-2; j_gene: TRBJ1-4; len: 13; CDR3aa: ASSLVGQGGEKLF
v_gene: TRBV6-5; j_gene: TRBJ2-1; len: 12; CDR3aa: ASSYTGDYNEQF
v_gene: TRBV3-1/TRBV3-2; j_gene: TRBJ1-2; len: 13; CDR3aa: ASSQDVNRGYGYT
v_gene: TRBV6-1; j_gene: TRBJ1-2; len: 18; CDR3aa: ASSEIIGGAGDLANYGYT
v_gene: TRBV7-8; j_gene: TRBJ2-1; len: 13; CDR3aa: ASSLAPDSYNEQF
v_gene: TRBV2; j_gene: TRBJ2-7; len: 9; CDR3aa: ASRQSYEQY
v_gene: TRBV30; j_gene: TRBJ2-3; len: 16; CDR3aa: AWSVELAGVGGTDTQY
v_gene: TRBV6-2/TRBV6-3; j_gene: TRBJ2-7; len: 15; CDR3aa: ASSYFRAGVGWYEQY
v_gene: TRBV5-1; j_gene: TRBJ2-7; len: 13; CDR3aa: ASSDRGQGSYEQY
v_gene: TRBV19; j_gene: TRBJ1-2; len: 10; CDR3aa: ASGTVLYGYT
v_gene: TRBV10-2; j_gene: TRBJ1-1; len: 10; CDR3aa: ATLGGNTEAF
v_gene: TRBV4-1; j_gene: TRBJ2-2; len: 16; CDR3aa: ASRLAGDPFLNTGELF
v_gene: TRBV2; j_gene: TRBJ2-1; len: 11; CDR3aa: ASIVSSYNEQF
v_gene: TRBV7-2; j_gene: TRBJ2-7; len: 11; CDR3aa: ASGRPPSYEQY
v_gene: TRBV7-9; j_gene: TRBJ2-1; len: 16; CDR3aa: ASSPRTSGGPSYNEQF
v_gene: TRBV27; j_gene: TRBJ2-1; len: 13; CDR3aa: ASSLSFPAYNEQF